Listed below are T cell receptor beta chains from one sample, sequenced in a study of long-term antiretroviral therapy in people with HIV. Clones were read by immunoSEQ multiplex PCR, and TCRdb kept only the in-frame ones, dropping some. The profile shows tens of thousands of clones, around 79% of them singletons. Here the sequenced sample was unsorted PBMCs, taken 1.1 years before starting antiretroviral therapy. The receptors stem from a woman in her twenties or thirties with HIV. CDR3s include the opening cysteine and the closing phenylalanine or tryptophan. The D gene is left open where the match is weak. The size of a clone is reported for some rows only, either as once, few or many, or as a class for expanded clones.

>TRBJ2-6|TRBV18|TRBD2|NA
TGTGCCAGCTCACCCGGGGGGTCTGGGGCCAACGTCCTGACTTTC
CASSPGGSGANVLTF
>TRBJ1-1|TRBV6-1|NA|NA
TGTGCCAGCAGTGTCAGAAGGAACACTGAAGCTTTCTTT
CASSVRRNTEAFF
>TRBJ1-2|TRBV25-1|NA|few
TGTGCCAGCAGTGACAGGGGCGTCTACGGCTACACCTTC
CASSDRGVYGYTF
>TRBJ2-2|TRBV5-1|TRBD1|NA
TGCGCCAGCAGGAAGGGGGCTGACACCGGGGAGCTGTTTTTT
CASRKGADTGELFF
>TRBJ2-3|TRBV5-6|TRBD2|NA
TGTGCCAGCGACAGTAGCGGGGCTAGCACAGATACGCAGTATTTT
CASDSSGASTDTQYF
>TRBJ1-3|TRBV1|NA|NA
TGCACCAGCAGCCAAGATATGGACGGGGATAAGACTGGAAACACCATATATTTT
CTSSQDMDGDKTGNTIYF
>TRBJ1-1|TRBV11-2|NA|NA
TGTGCCAGCAGCGGCTGGGGGACTGAAGCTTTCTTT
CASSGWGTEAFF
>TRBJ2-7|TRBV10-2|TRBD1|NA
TGCGCCAGCGCCAGGGGGAGAGAGCAGTACTTC
CASARGREQYF
>TRBJ1-1|TRBV29-1|NA|NA
TGCAGCGTTGCCGGCAGGGTGGGTACTGAAGCTTTCTTT
CSVAGRVGTEAFF
>TRBJ1-5|TRBV7-2|NA|NA
TGTGCCAGCAGCCTGGGGACGGTCCTTAATCAGCCCCAGCATTTT
CASSLGTVLNQPQHF
>TRBJ2-2|TRBV7-7|TRBD1|NA
TGTGCCAGCAGCCAGGGGGCTGCCGGGGAGCTGTTTTTT
CASSQGAAGELFF
>TRBJ1-2|TRBV6-5|NA|NA
TGTGCCAGCAGCCCTCTTCAAGTGGGGGGCGGTGGCTACACCTTC
CASSPLQVGGGGYTF
>TRBJ1-6|TRBV10-1|NA|few
TGCGCCAGCAGTGAGGGGGCCCTCATCCATAATTCACCCCTCCACTTT
CASSEGALIHNSPLHF
>TRBJ2-1|TRBV10-3|NA|NA
TGTGCCACAACCCCACCGAAGGGGAATGAGCAGTTCTTC
CATTPPKGNEQFF
>TRBJ1-5|TRBV7-8|NA|few
TGTGCCAGCAGCTTAGTAGGTGGTCGCAATCAGCCCCAGCATTTT
CASSLVGGRNQPQHF
>TRBJ1-2|TRBV30|NA|once
TGTGCCTGGATAAGTGGGAAAGCTAACTATGGCTACACCTTC
CAWISGKANYGYTF
>TRBJ1-3|TRBV7-8|NA|NA
TGTGCCAGCAGCTTATCCAATAATGGAAACACCATATATTTT
CASSLSNNGNTIYF
>TRBJ2-1|TRBV5-8|TRBD1|NA
TGTGCCAGCAGCTTGGAGGGGGCCGGCTACAATGAGCAGTTCTTC
CASSLEGAGYNEQFF
>TRBJ2-5|TRBV10-3|TRBD1|NA
TGTGCCACCAAAGGGACAGGCGAAGAGACCCAGTACTTC
CATKGTGEETQYF
>TRBJ1-2|TRBV7-2|NA|NA
TGTGCCAGCAGTCAAGAGGGTTTTTATGGCTACACCTTC
CASSQEGFYGYTF
>TRBJ2-5|TRBV30|TRBD2|NA
TGTGCCTGGAGTATAGCGGGGGGCCTCGTGACCCAGTACTTC
CAWSIAGGLVTQYF
>TRBJ2-5|TRBV11-2|NA|NA
TGTGCCAGCAGCTTAGGACCGTTGGGTGAGACCCAGTACTTC
CASSLGPLGETQYF
>TRBJ1-5|TRBV25-1|NA|once
TGTGCCAGCGGACCTGACAGGTCCAATCAGCCCCAGCATTTT
CASGPDRSNQPQHF
>TRBJ2-3|TRBV15|NA|NA
TGTGCCACCAGCCTCCTTGGTGGGGGAAATACGCAGTATTTT
CATSLLGGGNTQYF
>TRBJ1-1|TRBV27|NA|NA
TGTGCCAGCAGTTTAAGGGCAGGGATATTCACTGAAGCTTTCTTT
CASSLRAGIFTEAFF
>TRBJ1-4|TRBV23-1|NA|NA
TGCGCCAGCAGTCAATTGGCAGGGGCTACGGCAACTAATGAAAAACTGTTTTTT
CASSQLAGATATNEKLFF
>TRBJ1-1|TRBV10-2|NA|NA
TGCGCCAGCAGGGGAGGGTCCGGGTACGCTGAAGCTTTCTTT
CASRGGSGYAEAFF
>TRBJ2-1|TRBV27|NA|NA
TGTGCCAGCAGTTTACTCCAGTATTCCTACAATGAGCAGTTCTTC
CASSLLQYSYNEQFF
>TRBJ1-1|TRBV11-2|NA|NA
TGTGCCAGCAGCCGCAGGGTTGACACTGAAGCTTTCTTT
CASSRRVDTEAFF
>TRBJ1-2|TRBV9|NA|NA
TGTGCCAGCAGCGCTCAGGGGAGTAGGCACTATGGCTACACCTTC
CASSAQGSRHYGYTF
>TRBJ2-2|TRBV5-1|NA|NA
TGCGCCAGCAGCTTGGAGCCACTACCGAACACCGGGGAGCTGTTTTTT
CASSLEPLPNTGELFF
>TRBJ1-2|TRBV28|TRBD1|NA
TGTGCCAGCAGCGGGGGACAGACATACTATGGCTACACCTTC
CASSGGQTYYGYTF
>TRBJ1-5|TRBV6-5|TRBD1|NA
TGTGCCAGCAGCGTTCGGACAGGGTCGGAGCCCCAGCATTTT
CASSVRTGSEPQHF
>TRBJ2-6|TRBV2|TRBD2|NA
TGTGCCAGCAGTGAAGGGGGAGGGGCTGGGGCCAACGTCCTGACTTTC
CASSEGGGAGANVLTF
>TRBJ1-1|TRBV9|NA|NA
TGTGCCAGCAGCCCGGAGGCTTTCTTT
CASSPEAFF
>TRBJ2-7|TRBV27|TRBD1|NA
TGTGCCAGCACCCAACACCCCCCAGGGGGCGAATTATTAGGGTACTTC
CASTQHPPGGELLGYF
>TRBJ2-3|TRBV11-2|TRBD2|NA
TGTGCCAGCAGCCCAGCGGGGGGGAGCGCAGATACGCAGTATTTT
CASSPAGGSADTQYF